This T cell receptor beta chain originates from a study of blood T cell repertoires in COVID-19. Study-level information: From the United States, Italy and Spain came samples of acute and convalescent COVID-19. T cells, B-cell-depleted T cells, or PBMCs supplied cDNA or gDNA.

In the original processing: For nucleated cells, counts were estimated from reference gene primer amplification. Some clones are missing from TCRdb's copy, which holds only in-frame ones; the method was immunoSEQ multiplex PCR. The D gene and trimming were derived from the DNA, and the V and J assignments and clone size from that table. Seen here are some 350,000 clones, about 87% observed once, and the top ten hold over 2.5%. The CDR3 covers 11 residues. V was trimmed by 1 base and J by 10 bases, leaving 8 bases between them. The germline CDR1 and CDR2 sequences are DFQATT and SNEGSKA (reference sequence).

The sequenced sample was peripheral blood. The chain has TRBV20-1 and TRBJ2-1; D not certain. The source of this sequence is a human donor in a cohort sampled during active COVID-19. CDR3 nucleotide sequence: TGCAGTGCTAGAGGTTCCGTGGAGCAGTTCTTC. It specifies CSARGSVEQFF.